Listed below are T cell receptor beta chains from one sample, sequenced in a study of T cells after yellow fever vaccination. One entry per CDR3 protein results from TCRdb running MiXCR on the 5' RACE reads. The data show 450,000 to 650,000 distinct CDR3 sequences, roughly 13% seen once. The sample here was PBMCs, taken on the day of the yellow fever booster vaccination. These receptors came from a man in his thirties or forties who received the YFV17D yellow fever vaccine. CDR3s include the opening cysteine and the closing phenylalanine or tryptophan. D genes are given only for firm matches. Rows may omit the clone size; those that give it use once, few, many or a size class.

TRBJ2-1 | TRBV5-1 | - | TRBD2 | TGCGCCAGCAGCTTGGGAGGGAGGGTCTCCTACAATGAGCAGTTCTTC | CASSLGGRVSYNEQFF
TRBJ2-7 | TRBV5-8 | many | - | TGTGCCAGCAGCCTCCGGGGCGGTCCCTACGAGCAGTACTTC | CASSLRGGPYEQYF
TRBJ2-1 | TRBV7-8 | - | TRBD2 | TGTGCCAGCAGCCGGGGACTAGCGTCTCTAGGCCCATCCTACAATGAGCAGTTCTTC | CASSRGLASLGPSYNEQFF
TRBJ2-7 | TRBV12-3/TRBV12-4 | - | TRBD1 | TGTGCCAGCAGTACCGACAGGGAAGACTTCGCCTACGAGCAGTACTTC | CASSTDREDFAYEQYF
TRBJ1-6 | TRBV7-9 | - | TRBD1 | TGTGCCAGCAGCTCCCCCCGGACAGGGGAGGGAAATTCACCCCTCCACTTT | CASSSPRTGEGNSPLHF
TRBJ2-5 | TRBV12-3/TRBV12-4 | many | - | TGTGCCAGCAGTTTAAGCGTCCAAGAGACCCAGTACTTC | CASSLSVQETQYF
TRBJ1-1 | TRBV20-1 | few | - | TGCAGTGCTAGAGTCTTTCAGGGCAAGAACACTGAAGCTTTCTTT | CSARVFQGKNTEAFF
TRBJ1-3 | TRBV9 | few | - | TGTGCCAGCAGCGCCCCTCAGGGAAACACCATATATTTT | CASSAPQGNTIYF
TRBJ2-5 | TRBV20-1 | few | - | TGCAGTGCTCAACCCGGGACGAACCAAGAGACCCAGTACTTC | CSAQPGTNQETQYF
TRBJ2-1 | TRBV5-5 | - | TRBD2 | TGTGCCAGCAGCTTGGGACTAGCGGGAACTGGGGAGCAGTTCTTC | CASSLGLAGTGEQFF
TRBJ2-4 | TRBV29-1 | - | TRBD1 | TGCAGCGTTGAAGAAGGAGGACGGCAGGGGGAAAACATTCAGTACTTC | CSVEEGGRQGENIQYF
TRBJ2-5 | TRBV6-2/TRBV6-3 | - | - | TGTGCCAGCAGTTACCCACCCCTCGTGGTAACCCAAGAGACCCAGTACTTC | CASSYPPLVVTQETQYF
TRBJ2-7 | TRBV5-1 | - | - | TGCGCCAGCAGCCCAGGGCAACAGGGTGATCAGTACTTC | CASSPGQQGDQYF
TRBJ2-4 | TRBV12-3/TRBV12-4 | few | TRBD2 | TGTGCCAGCACCTGGAGCGGGAGGCAGGGCATTCAGTACTTC | CASTWSGRQGIQYF
TRBJ2-1 | TRBV7-3 | few | - | TGTGCCAGCAGCTTAGGGGCCTTCCCCACGGCGCGCAATGAGCAGTTCTTC | CASSLGAFPTARNEQFF
TRBJ2-1 | TRBV6-2/TRBV6-3 | - | TRBD2 | TGTGCCAGCACCCGGGCGGGGGTGGTGCAGTTCTTC | CASTRAGVVQFF
TRBJ2-1 | TRBV18 | - | - | TGTGCCAGCTCACCGGACTGGATCAATGAGCAGTTCTTC | CASSPDWINEQFF
TRBJ2-1 | TRBV9 | - | - | TGTGCCAGCAGCCCCCGGGCCCCCTCCTACAATGAGCAGTTCTTC | CASSPRAPSYNEQFF
TRBJ2-7 | TRBV7-2 | - | TRBD2 | TGTGCCAGCAGCCCGGGACTAGGTCTCGAGCAGTACTTC | CASSPGLGLEQYF
TRBJ2-2 | TRBV11-2 | few | TRBD2 | TGTGCCAGCAGCCGACTAGCGGGAGAAGGGGAGCTGTTTTTT | CASSRLAGEGELFF
TRBJ2-7 | TRBV20-1 | - | - | TGCAGTGCTAGAGATCTGACAGTACCCTACGAGCAGTACTTC | CSARDLTVPYEQYF
TRBJ2-2 | TRBV5-1 | few | - | TGCGCCAGCAGCTTGTGGGCGCTGGATTCGAACACCGGGGAGCTGTTTTTT | CASSLWALDSNTGELFF
TRBJ2-3 | TRBV10-1 | few | TRBD2 | TGCGCCAGCAGTATCAGCGGGAGAGCAGATACGCAGTATTTT | CASSISGRADTQYF
TRBJ1-1 | TRBV5-1 | - | - | TGCGCCAGCAGCTGGAACAGGGACACTGAAGCTTTCTTT | CASSWNRDTEAFF
TRBJ2-3 | TRBV6-5 | - | - | TGTGCCAGCAGTTACTCGAATTTGGGTACGCAGTATTTT | CASSYSNLGTQYF
TRBJ2-7 | TRBV7-2 | - | TRBD2 | TGTGCCAGCAGCTTAGGGGGGACTAGCGGGAGTAGGGACGAGCAGTACTTC | CASSLGGTSGSRDEQYF
TRBJ2-3 | TRBV4-1 | - | TRBD1 | TGCGCCAGCAGCCCCCGGGACAGGGTTAGTGCAGATACGCAGTATTTT | CASSPRDRVSADTQYF
TRBJ2-1 | TRBV6-2/TRBV6-3 | few | - | TGTGCCACAGGTACAGACTACCACAATGAGCAGTTCTTC | CATGTDYHNEQFF
TRBJ1-1 | TRBV5-1 | few | TRBD1 | TGCGCCAGCAGCTTCGGGGGAGGGGGCGGAACTGAAGCTTTCTTT | CASSFGGGGGTEAFF
TRBJ2-1 | TRBV29-1 | few | TRBD2 | TGCAGCGTCACCCAGACTAGCGGGATTGAGCAGTTCTTC | CSVTQTSGIEQFF
TRBJ2-3 | TRBV19 | few | - | TGTGCCTCCCAAACCCCGGGGACAGATACGCAGTATTTT | CASQTPGTDTQYF
TRBJ2-3 | TRBV7-9 | few | - | TGTGCCAGCAGCTTACTAGAAACTGATACGCAGTATTTT | CASSLLETDTQYF
TRBJ2-3 | TRBV30 | - | - | TGTGCCTGGAGGCGGGGCTCAACAGATACGCAGTATTTT | CAWRRGSTDTQYF
TRBJ1-5 | TRBV6-2/TRBV6-3 | - | - | TGTGCCAGCACCATGAATCGGCTAGGGGGGACAAGCAATCAGCCCCAGCATTTT | CASTMNRLGGTSNQPQHF
TRBJ1-1 | TRBV6-1 | few | TRBD1 | TGTGCCAGCAGCTTCAGGGGGCAGGGCACTGAAGCTTTCTTT | CASSFRGQGTEAFF
TRBJ2-7 | TRBV9 | few | - | TGTGCCAGCAGCGGCCGGGACGGAATATACTACGAGCAGTACTTC | CASSGRDGIYYEQYF
TRBJ2-3 | TRBV15 | many | TRBD2 | TGTGCCACCAGCAGAGCATTAGCGGGAGGCCCCACAGATACGCAGTATTTT | CATSRALAGGPTDTQYF
TRBJ1-2 | TRBV15 | few | TRBD1 | TGTGCCACCAGCAGAGCCCGGGACAGGGACGGTGGCTACACCTTC | CATSRARDRDGGYTF
TRBJ2-1 | TRBV4-3 | few | - | TGCGCCAGCAGCACTTGGGGAGCCTCCTCCTACAATGAGCAGTTCTTC | CASSTWGASSYNEQFF
TRBJ1-1 | TRBV7-9 | - | - | TGTGCCAGCAGCGATCTGAGGGAAGCTTTCTTT | CASSDLREAFF
TRBJ2-5 | TRBV25-1 | few | - | TGTGCCAGCAGTGAATCACAGATGTACCAAGAGACCCAGTACTTC | CASSESQMYQETQYF
TRBJ2-7 | TRBV20-1 | - | - | TGCAGTGCTCAGCCTTTAAGGGCCTACGAGCAGTACTTC | CSAQPLRAYEQYF
TRBJ2-7 | TRBV20-1 | - | TRBD2 | TGCAGTGCGGAGGGACTAGCGGGAAACTACGAGCAGTACTTC | CSAEGLAGNYEQYF
TRBJ2-1 | TRBV27 | - | - | TGTGCCAGCAGTTTATCTTTAGGGGTCAATGAGCAGTTCTTC | CASSLSLGVNEQFF
TRBJ2-5 | TRBV12-3/TRBV12-4 | - | TRBD2 | TGTGCCAGCAGTTTAGAACTAGCGCAGGAGACCCAGTACTTC | CASSLELAQETQYF
TRBJ2-1 | TRBV27 | - | - | TGTGCCGGCAGTTTAACTAGGACGACAGAGCAGTTCTTC | CAGSLTRTTEQFF
TRBJ2-1 | TRBV11-2 | - | TRBD2 | TGTGCCAGCAGCTTAGGGACTAGCTACCCGGACAATGAGCAGTTCTTC | CASSLGTSYPDNEQFF
TRBJ2-6 | TRBV19 | - | TRBD2 | TGTGCCAGTAGTACCCCACTAGCGGGAGGCTCCGGGGCCAACGTCCTGACTTTC | CASSTPLAGGSGANVLTF
TRBJ2-1 | TRBV7-9 | - | - | TGTGCCAGCAGCTTAGTGGGACAACCTAATGAGCAGTTCTTC | CASSLVGQPNEQFF
TRBJ2-1 | TRBV4-3 | few | TRBD2 | TGCGCCAACGCTGTAACTAGCGGGAGGGATAATGAGCAGTTCTTC | CANAVTSGRDNEQFF
TRBJ2-2 | TRBV12-3/TRBV12-4 | - | TRBD2 | TGTGCCAGCAGTTTGGGCCGGGGACTAGGACGGACCGGGGAGCTGTTTTTT | CASSLGRGLGRTGELFF
TRBJ2-2 | TRBV11-2 | - | - | TGTGCCAGCAGCTTAGGTTCGGGAGTCCACACCGGGGAGCTGTTTTTT | CASSLGSGVHTGELFF
TRBJ1-5 | TRBV5-6 | few | - | TGTGCCAGCAGCGGCGGTCACGTGGGACCCCAGCATTTT | CASSGGHVGPQHF
TRBJ2-7 | TRBV15 | - | - | TGTGCCACCAAAGCCCACAGGGAGCAGTACGAGCAGTACTTC | CATKAHREQYEQYF
TRBJ2-5 | TRBV7-8 | - | TRBD1 | TGTGCCAGCAGCCCAGGGACAGGGGGCGCAGAGACCCAGTACTTC | CASSPGTGGAETQYF
TRBJ2-7 | TRBV7-9 | once | - | TGTGCCAGCAGCCCCTCCCTCGTGGGCTACGAGCAGTACTTC | CASSPSLVGYEQYF
TRBJ2-7 | TRBV3-1 | - | TRBD2 | TGTGCCACCACCCAAGATGGAGGACTAGCGGGTTTGTACGAGCAGTACTTC | CATTQDGGLAGLYEQYF
TRBJ2-1 | TRBV7-9 | once | TRBD2 | TGTGCCAGCAGCGACGGGACTAGCAGCCACAATGAGCTGTTCTTC | CASSDGTSSHNELFF
TRBJ2-7 | TRBV12-3/TRBV12-4 | - | TRBD2 | TGTGCCAGCAGTTTTACTAGCGGGGGGAGCTCCTACGAGCAGTACTTC | CASSFTSGGSSYEQYF
TRBJ2-7 | TRBV7-2 | few | - | TGTGCCAGCAGCTTGGAAGCGGGTTCTCCGAGCGAGCAGTACTTC | CASSLEAGSPSEQYF